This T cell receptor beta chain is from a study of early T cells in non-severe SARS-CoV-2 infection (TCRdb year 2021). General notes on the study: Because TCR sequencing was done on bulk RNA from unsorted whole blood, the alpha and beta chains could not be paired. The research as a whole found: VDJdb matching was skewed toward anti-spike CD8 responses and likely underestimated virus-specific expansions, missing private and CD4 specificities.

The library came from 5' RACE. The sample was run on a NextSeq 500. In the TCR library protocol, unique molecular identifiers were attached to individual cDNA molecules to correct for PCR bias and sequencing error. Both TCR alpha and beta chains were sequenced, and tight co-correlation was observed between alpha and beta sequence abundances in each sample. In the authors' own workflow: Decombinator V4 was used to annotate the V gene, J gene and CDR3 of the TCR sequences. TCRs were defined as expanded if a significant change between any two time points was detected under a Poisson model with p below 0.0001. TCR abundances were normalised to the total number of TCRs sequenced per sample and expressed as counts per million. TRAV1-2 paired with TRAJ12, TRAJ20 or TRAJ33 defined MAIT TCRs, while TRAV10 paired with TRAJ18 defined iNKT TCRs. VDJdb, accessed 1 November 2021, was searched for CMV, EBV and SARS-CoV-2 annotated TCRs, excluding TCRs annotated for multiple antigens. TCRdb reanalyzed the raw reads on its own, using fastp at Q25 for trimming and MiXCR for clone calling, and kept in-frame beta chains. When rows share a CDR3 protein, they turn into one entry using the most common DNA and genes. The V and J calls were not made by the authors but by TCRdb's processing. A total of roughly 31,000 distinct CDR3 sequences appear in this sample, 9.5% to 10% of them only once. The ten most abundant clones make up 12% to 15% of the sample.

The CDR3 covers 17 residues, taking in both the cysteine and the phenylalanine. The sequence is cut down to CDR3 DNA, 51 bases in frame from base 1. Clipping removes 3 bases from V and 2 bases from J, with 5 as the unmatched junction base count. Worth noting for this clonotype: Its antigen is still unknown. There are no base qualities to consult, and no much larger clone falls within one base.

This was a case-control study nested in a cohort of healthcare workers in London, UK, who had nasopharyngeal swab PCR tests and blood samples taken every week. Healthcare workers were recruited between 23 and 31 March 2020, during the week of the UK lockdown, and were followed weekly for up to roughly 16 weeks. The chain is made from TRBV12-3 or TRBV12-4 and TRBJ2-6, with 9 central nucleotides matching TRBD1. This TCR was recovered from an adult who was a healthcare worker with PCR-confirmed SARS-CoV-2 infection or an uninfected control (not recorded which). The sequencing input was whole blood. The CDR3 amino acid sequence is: CASSFTDRGTGANVLTF. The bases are TGTGCCAGCAGTTTTACAGACAGGGGGACTGGGGCCAACGTCCTGACTTTC.